This TCR beta chain derives from a study of T cell responses to AZD1222 COVID-19 vaccine. The V gene lost 2 bases and the J gene lost 5 bases, with 9 bases spanning the gap. This CDR3 is 13 amino acids long. Germline V gives CDR1 ENHRY, CDR2 SYGVKD. TCRdb keeps only in-frame clones here, not all; method: immunoSEQ multiplex PCR. The sample records some 100,000 clones, roughly nine tenths being singletons. The chain joins TRBV10-3 to TRBJ1-2, with D possibly TRBD1 on 6 matching bases. This TCR came from an adult in good health. This specimen consisted of peripheral blood, obtained on day 0 of AZD1222 vaccination. CDR3 residues: CAISEGRGYGYTF. The CDR3 region has the DNA TGTGCCATCAGTGAGGGAAGGGGGTATGGCTACACCTTC.